This TCR beta chain was sequenced during a study of blood T cell repertoires in COVID-19. Study information: PBMCs, B-cell-depleted T cells, or T cells provided the cDNA or gDNA that made up the material.

Per the germline V gene, CDR1 is LNHNV and CDR2 is YYDKDF (reference sequence). Trimming took off 11 bases at V and 0 bases at J, with 11 bases between the two ends. The CDR3 runs 13 residues. TCRdb keeps only in-frame clones here, not all; method: immunoSEQ multiplex PCR. The sample includes around 250,000 clones, around 80% of them seen just once. Sample: peripheral blood. This sequence joins TRBV15 and TRBJ2-1; D might be TRBD2 (5 bases). The receptor comes from a man older than 75 with acute or convalescent COVID-19. Written as DNA, the CDR3 is TGTGCCCCTTGGAGGAGCTCCTACAATGAGCAGTTCTTC. Encoded protein: CAPWRSSYNEQFF.